This TCR beta chain was profiled in a study of OX40 agonist ivuxolimab in advanced cancers. About the investigation overall: Ivuxolimab was a fully human IgG2 agonistic monoclonal antibody targeting the costimulatory receptor OX40 (CD134). Peripheral TCRbeta sequencing aimed to test whether ivuxolimab altered TCR sequence diversity and caused clonal T-cell expansion. The monotherapy dose-escalation portion (N of about 52 patients) of the phase I ivuxolimab trial is reported in the paper. A male proportion of around 81% and a mean age of roughly 55 years, ranging from 23 to 79, were recorded for the dose-escalation cohort. Intravenous ivuxolimab was administered to patients every 2 weeks at six dose levels: 0.01, 0.1, 0.3, 1.5, 3 and 10 mg/kg. Patients were allowed to have had prior anti-PD-1, anti-PD-L1 or anti-CTLA-4 therapy, and approximately 37% of the dose-escalation patients had been treated with checkpoint inhibitors. Among the roughly 52 dose-escalation patients, 19 had hepatocellular carcinoma, roughly 15 melanoma, 9 renal cell carcinoma and 9 head and neck cancer. Partial responses occurred in three dose-escalation patients: two with cutaneous melanoma and one with hepatocellular carcinoma. Summary of the overall study and its limitations: Partial responders in the 0.1-3.0 mg/kg groups had among the lowest normalized peripheral clonal expansion, especially among CD8+ T cells. Low levels of normalized T-cell clonal expansion were also seen in some patients who did not respond. On average, CD8+ T cells showed more expanded clones than CD4+ T cells after ivuxolimab. At doses of 0.1 to 3.0 mg/kg, clonal expansion of both CD4+ and CD8+ T cells in blood was seen between baseline and week 6. The antigen specificity of the peripheral T cells that underwent clonal expansion was not determined.

Patients with autoimmune disease history or receiving systemic immunosuppression were excluded from the trial. In every dose cohort, peripheral blood was drawn for TCR sequencing at baseline, cycle 4 day 1, and cycle 7 day 1. Samples came from an open-label, multicenter, first-in-human phase I dose-escalation trial of ivuxolimab. Adults with locally advanced or metastatic melanoma, renal cell carcinoma, hepatocellular carcinoma or head and neck squamous cell carcinoma were enrolled in the trial. Before TCR sequencing, CD4+ T cells and CD8+ T cells were sorted from peripheral blood as separate populations. Notes on this clone: What this receptor recognizes is not known. No base-level quality is on record; no much larger clone is a single base apart.

For sequencing of the TCRbeta CDR3 region, genomic DNA was extracted from the sorted cells. The immunoSEQ Assay was used to sequence the TCRbeta CDR3 regions. Drawn from immuneACCESS, this table holds only the in-frame rearrangements with V and J called that TCRdb kept. Clones are partly lost; checked studies trace under half to an unresolved V gene and leave the rest unexplained. In all, the sample holds some 86,000 clones, and 94% of those were seen once. Around 10% of the sample belongs to the ten largest clones. Per the germline V gene (reference sequence), SGHNT is the CDR1 and YYREEE is the CDR2. The CDR3 numbers 14 residues from cysteine through phenylalanine. Only CDR3 DNA remains: 42 bases, in frame from the first base. The trim is 4 bases for V and 7 bases for J, with a gap of 18 bases between the germline ends.

Sequenced material: CD4+ or CD8+ T cells sorted from blood, taken in a trial of the OX40 agonist ivuxolimab. This sequence uses TRBV5-4 and TRBJ2-7, with the D gene uncertain. This sequence originates from an adult with an advanced solid tumor such as melanoma, head and neck, liver or kidney cancer. The sequence in DNA is TGTGCCAGCAGCCCGACCGTTCCCGTGGGGGAGCAGTACTTC. Its translation is CASSPTVPVGEQYF.